One sample yielded the 22 T cell receptor beta chains listed below, sequenced in a study of blood T cell repertoires in COVID-19. The table came from immunoSEQ multiplex PCR; TCRdb's copy has only in-frame clones and leaves some out. The table lists 200,000 to 300,000 clones, approximately 86% of them singletons, with almost 2% in the top ten. Sequencing input: peripheral blood. Receptor source: a man aged 25-45 years with active or convalescent COVID-19.

The sample holds one count of this clone. The rearrangement uses TRBV19 and TRBJ2-5; a possible D gene is TRBD2 (6 bases). Germline V gene data show CDR1 as LNHDA and CDR2 as SQIVND (reference sequence). V was clipped by 6 bases and J by 3 bases, with 11 bases between them. This CDR3 is 13 amino acids long. CDR3 region: CASSPWGEETQYF. Here the CDR3 DNA reads TGTGCCAGTAGCCCCTGGGGGGAAGAGACCCAGTACTTC.

This clone was seen a handful of times. CDR3 DNA sequence: TGTGCCAGCAGCGGATTAAACCGGGACAGAGGGACAGATACGCAGTATTTT. This gives the protein CASSGLNRDRGTDTQYF. The rearrangement joins TRBV9 to TRBJ2-3, with 7 bases matching TRBD1. With V trimmed by 3 bases and J by 3 bases, 13 bases remained unmatched. CDR3 length: 17 residues. Germline CDR1 and CDR2: SGDLS and YYNGEE.

Only a few counts were recorded for this clone. The rearrangement links TRBV2 to TRBJ1-4; D ambiguous. V shed 6 bases and J shed 1 base, with 12 bases lying between them. This CDR3 contains 15 residues. Germline V gene lookup returns CDR1 SNHLY and CDR2 FYNNEI. The CDR3 reads CASRARDLTNEKLFF. The CDR3 bases are TGTGCCAGCAGAGCCCGGGATCTAACTAATGAAAAACTGTTTTTT.

The gene calls are TRBV6-2 or TRBV6-3 and TRBJ2-2; D gene uncertain. The CDR3 sequence is 15 residues long. Trimming took off 5 bases at V and 4 bases at J, with 14 bases between the two ends. Germline V gives CDR1 MNHEY, CDR2 SVGEGT. As DNA, the CDR3 is TGTGCCAGCAGTAATACCGCCGAGGTCACCGGGGAGCTGTTTTTT. Translating gives CASSNTAEVTGELFF.

The chain recombines TRBV9 with TRBJ2-3, with 10 bases aligning to TRBD2. Germline loops: CDR1 SGDLS, CDR2 YYNGEE. This CDR3 contains 16 residues. The J segment lost 5 bases and the V segment lost 0 bases, leaving 6 bases of the junction unmatched. The CDR3 DNA sequence: TGTGCCAGCAGCGTAGCCCCTAGCGGGGGCAGAGATACGCAGTATTTT. The encoded protein is CASSVAPSGGRDTQYF.

This chain links TRBV3-1 (or the pseudogene TRBV3-2) with TRBJ2-6; D uncertain. CDR3 size: 13 residues. Germline V lookup: CDR1 LGHDT, CDR2 YNNKEL (reference sequence). V dropped 4 bases and J dropped 13 bases, with 14 bases sitting between them. The CDR3 loop is CASSRETPRVLTF. The DNA of the CDR3 is TGTGCCAGCAGCCGAGAGACGCCGCGGGTCCTGACTTTC.

The chain has TRBV5-1 and TRBJ2-2; possible D gene TRBD2, 6 bases. CDR3 size: 15 residues. The V and J ends lost 0 bases and 2 bases respectively, with 8 bases between them. CDR1 is SGHRS and CDR2 is YFSETQ in the germline V gene. CDR3 region: CASSLAGGNTGELFF. The CDR3 coding sequence is TGCGCCAGCAGCTTGGCCGGGGGAAACACCGGGGAGCTGTTTTTT.

V and J are TRBV5-1 and TRBJ1-1, with D hard to call. V was trimmed by 4 bases and J by 8 bases, leaving 18 bases between them. Per the germline V gene, CDR1 is SGHRS and CDR2 is YFSETQ. This CDR3 has 14 amino acids. The chain's CDR3 is CASSPFGLEKEAFF. The CDR3 DNA sequence: TGCGCCAGCAGCCCTTTCGGGTTGGAGAAGGAAGCTTTCTTT. Variable domain in full (rest from reference TRBV5-1 and TRBJ1-1): KAGVTQTPRYLIKTRGQQVTLSCSPISGHRSVSWYQQTPGQGLQFLFEYFSETQRNKGNFPGRFSGRQFSNSRSEMNVSTLELGDSALYLCASSPFGLEKEAFFGQGTRLTVV.

The chain uses TRBV5-1 and TRBJ1-1, with no clear D. Germline values: CDR1 SGHRS, CDR2 YFSETQ. V was cut by 5 bases and J by 2 bases, with 7 bases left in between. The CDR3 has 12 residues. In DNA form, the CDR3 reads TGCGCCAGCAGAGGACTCAACACTGAAGCTTTCTTT. Amino acids: CASRGLNTEAFF.

The chain has TRBV3-1 (or the pseudogene TRBV3-2) and TRBJ2-5; the match to TRBD1 covers 7 bases. Germline V gene lookup returns CDR1 LGHDT and CDR2 YNNKEL (reference sequence). The J segment lost 0 bases and the V segment lost 1 base, leaving 5 bases of the junction unmatched. This CDR3 has 16 amino acids. The CDR3 reads CASSQVWTGNQETQYF. The CDR3 DNA follows: TGTGCCAGCAGCCAAGTTTGGACAGGTAACCAAGAGACCCAGTACTTC.

Written as DNA, the CDR3 is TGTGCCAGCAGTGAAGTAGCGGGGGAATTTGATACGCAGTATTTT. This encodes CASSEVAGEFDTQYF. J is TRBJ2-3 and V is TRBV6-1; 9 bases line up with TRBD2. Germline CDR1 and CDR2: MNHNS and SASEGT. V trimming: 1 base; J trimming: 6 bases; junction bases outside the gene matches: 5. This CDR3 has 15 residues.

The rearrangement links TRBV6-4 to TRBJ2-7, with 7 bases lining up with TRBD1. V lost 10 bases to trimming and J lost 2 bases; unmatched junction nucleotides: 8. CDR1 is MRHNA, CDR2 SNTAGT, per germline. The CDR3 totals 13 residues. The CDR3 reads CATDRSNTYEQYF. In DNA form, the CDR3 reads TGTGCCACGGACAGGTCCAATACCTACGAGCAGTACTTC.

The chain recombines TRBV5-6 with TRBJ2-1, with 7 bases lining up with TRBD1. Germline V gene sequence: CDR1 SGHDT, CDR2 YYEEEE. The CDR3 spans 14 residues. V lost 6 bases to trimming and J lost 4 bases; unmatched junction nucleotides: 7. In DNA, the CDR3 is TGTGCCAGCACCAATACAGGGGAATACAATGAGCAGTTCTTC. This translates into CASTNTGEYNEQFF.

V gene TRBV18 combines with J gene TRBJ2-7; 8 nucleotides align to TRBD1. Germline V gene lookup returns CDR1 KGHSH and CDR2 LQKENI. The CDR3 length is 17 residues. V dropped 4 bases and J dropped 3; count of bases not matched to a gene: 14. The CDR3 loop is CASSRDQPGQVHYEQYF. CDR3 in DNA: TGTGCCAGCTCACGGGACCAACCGGGACAGGTTCACTACGAGCAGTACTTC.

In its sample, this clone was seen once. The chain joins TRBV9 to TRBJ2-1, with TRBD2 identical over 11 bases. Germline V gene lookup returns CDR1 SGDLS and CDR2 YYNGEE. V was clipped by 3 bases and J by 7 bases; unmatched bases: 3. The CDR3 is 14 amino acids. In DNA, the CDR3 is TGTGCCAGCAGCGCCCGGACTAGCGGGAATGAGCAGTTCTTC. Residues: CASSARTSGNEQFF.

The rearrangement links TRBV4-1 to TRBJ2-6; 7 bases align to TRBD2. Trimming took 7 bases from V and 0 from J; bases not matched to a gene: 6. The CDR3 consists of 16 residues. CDR1 and CDR2 (germline): MGHRA, YSYEKL. The DNA of the CDR3 is TGCGCCAGCACCCAGGGAGGGTTCTCTGGGGCCAACGTCCTGACTTTC. Protein product: CASTQGGFSGANVLTF.

The chain couples TRBV27 to TRBJ1-2; TRBD1 might be the D (6 bases). Germline assignment: CDR1 MNHEY and CDR2 SMNVEV (reference sequence). CDR3 length: 13 residues. Trimming left V 6 bases short and J 6 bases short, with 14 bases between. The CDR3 reads CASSPQGRDGYTF. The CDR3, as DNA: TGTGCCAGCAGCCCACAGGGACGTGATGGCTACACCTTC.

The chain carries TRBV20-1 and TRBJ2-2, with D perhaps TRBD2 (5 bases). Germline CDR1 is DFQATT and CDR2 is SNEGSKA (reference sequence). CDR3 length: 14 amino acids. Trimming took 3 bases from V and 5 from J, leaving 13 bases between them. Here the CDR3 DNA reads TGCAGTGCTAGTCGGGGTGGTAATACCGGGGAGCTGTTTTTT. It specifies CSASRGGNTGELFF.

This sequence joins TRBV2 and TRBJ1-1; D remains unclear. V dropped 7 bases and J dropped 0 bases, with 9 bases sitting between them. Germline V lookup: CDR1 SNHLY, CDR2 FYNNEI. CDR3 length equals 13 residues. This CDR3 reads CASTPRMNTEAFF. As DNA, the CDR3 is TGTGCCAGCACCCCCAGGATGAACACTGAAGCTTTCTTT.

V and J are TRBV6-5 and TRBJ1-2, with 7 positions matching TRBD1. The CDR3 totals 14 residues. Trimming took 5 bases from V and 5 from J; bases not matched to a gene: 8. CDR1 and CDR2 (germline): MNHEY, SVGAGI. The CDR3 here is CASSPTGQLYGYTF. The CDR3 DNA reads TGTGCCAGCAGTCCCACGGGACAGCTGTATGGCTACACCTTC.

This clone was recorded many times. This rearrangement joins TRBV4-1 to TRBJ2-3; 9 nucleotides match TRBD2. V was clipped by 0 bases and J by 2 bases; unmatched bases: 9. The CDR3 is made up of 18 amino acids. Germline assignment: CDR1 MGHRA and CDR2 YSYEKL. CDR3 in amino acids: CASSQDPSGGLYTDTQYF. The CDR3, as DNA: TGCGCCAGCAGCCAAGATCCCAGCGGGGGGCTTTACACAGATACGCAGTATTTT.

This chain links TRBV27 with TRBJ1-5; D unclear. The CDR3 consists of 13 residues. V was clipped by 6 bases and J by 4 bases, with 10 bases between them. Germline CDR1 is MNHEY and CDR2 is SMNVEV (reference sequence). This CDR3 is CASRARQNQPQHF. The CDR3 nucleotides read TGTGCCAGCAGAGCCCGACAAAATCAGCCCCAGCATTTT.